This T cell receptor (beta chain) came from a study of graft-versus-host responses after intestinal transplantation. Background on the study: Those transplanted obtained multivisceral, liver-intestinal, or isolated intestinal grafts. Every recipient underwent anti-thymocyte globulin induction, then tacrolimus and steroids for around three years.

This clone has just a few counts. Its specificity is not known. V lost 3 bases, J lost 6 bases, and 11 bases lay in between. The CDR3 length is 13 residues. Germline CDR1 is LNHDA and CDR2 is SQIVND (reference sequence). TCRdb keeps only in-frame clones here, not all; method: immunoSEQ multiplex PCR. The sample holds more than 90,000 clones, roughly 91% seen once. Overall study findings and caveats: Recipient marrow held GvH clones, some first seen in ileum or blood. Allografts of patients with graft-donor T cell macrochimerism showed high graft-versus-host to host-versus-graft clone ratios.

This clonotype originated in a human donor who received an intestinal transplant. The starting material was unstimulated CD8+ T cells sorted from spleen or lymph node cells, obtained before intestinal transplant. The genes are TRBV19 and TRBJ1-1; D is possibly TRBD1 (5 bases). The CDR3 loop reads CASSMWGGSEAFF. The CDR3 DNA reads TGTGCCAGTAGTATGTGGGGGGGGTCTGAAGCTTTCTTT.